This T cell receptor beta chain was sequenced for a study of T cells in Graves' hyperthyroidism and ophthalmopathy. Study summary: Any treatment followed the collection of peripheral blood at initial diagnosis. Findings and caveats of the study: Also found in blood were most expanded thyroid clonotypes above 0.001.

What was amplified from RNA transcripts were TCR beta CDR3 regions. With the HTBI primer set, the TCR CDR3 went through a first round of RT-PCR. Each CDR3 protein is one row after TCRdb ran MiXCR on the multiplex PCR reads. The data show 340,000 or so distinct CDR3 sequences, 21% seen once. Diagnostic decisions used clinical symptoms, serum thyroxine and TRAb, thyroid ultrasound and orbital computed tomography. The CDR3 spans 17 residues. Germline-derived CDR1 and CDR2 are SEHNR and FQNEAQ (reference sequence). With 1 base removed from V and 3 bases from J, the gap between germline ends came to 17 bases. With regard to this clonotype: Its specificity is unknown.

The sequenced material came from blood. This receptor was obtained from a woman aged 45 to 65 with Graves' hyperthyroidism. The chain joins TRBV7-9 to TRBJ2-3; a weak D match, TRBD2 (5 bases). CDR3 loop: CASSLGQLVRVTDTQYF. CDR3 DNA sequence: TGTGCCAGCAGCTTAGGCCAACTAGTTAGGGTAACAGATACGCAGTATTTT.